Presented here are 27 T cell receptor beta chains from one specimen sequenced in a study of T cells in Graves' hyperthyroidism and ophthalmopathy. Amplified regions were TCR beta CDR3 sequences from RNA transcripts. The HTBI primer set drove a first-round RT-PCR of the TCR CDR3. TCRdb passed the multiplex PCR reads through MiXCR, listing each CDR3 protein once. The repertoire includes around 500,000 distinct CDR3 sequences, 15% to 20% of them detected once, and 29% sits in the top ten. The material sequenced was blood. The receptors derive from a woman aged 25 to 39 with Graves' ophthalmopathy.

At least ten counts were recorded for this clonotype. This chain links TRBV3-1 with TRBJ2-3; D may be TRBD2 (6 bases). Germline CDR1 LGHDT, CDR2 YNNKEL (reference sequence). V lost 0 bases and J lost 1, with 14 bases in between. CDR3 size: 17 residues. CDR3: CASSQDRGGRGTDTQYF. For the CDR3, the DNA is TGTGCCAGCAGCCAAGATCGTGGGGGGAGAGGCACAGATACGCAGTATTTT.

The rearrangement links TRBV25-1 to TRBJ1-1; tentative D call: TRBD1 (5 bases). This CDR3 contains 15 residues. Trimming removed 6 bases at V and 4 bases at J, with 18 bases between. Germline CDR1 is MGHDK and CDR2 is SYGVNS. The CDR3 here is CASSSHGGVGTEAFF. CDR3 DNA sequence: TGTGCCAGCAGCTCCCACGGGGGTGTAGGCACTGAAGCTTTCTTT.

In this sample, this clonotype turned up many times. Here the CDR3 DNA reads TGTGCCAGCAGCTTAGGACTAGCGGGAGGTACCATCTTCTCCTACAATGAGCAGTTCTTC. As protein: CASSLGLAGGTIFSYNEQFF. The chain employs TRBV7-2 and TRBJ2-1; TRBD2 agrees at 13 bases. The CDR3 extends over 20 amino acids. With V trimmed by 1 base and J by 0 bases, 9 bases remained unmatched. Germline CDR1 and CDR2: SGHTA and FQGNSA.

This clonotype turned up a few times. The CDR3 nucleotides are TGTGCCAGCAGTTACGACAGGGGTGGGAATCAGCCCCAGCATTTT. Its protein is CASSYDRGGNQPQHF. The rearrangement uses TRBV6-2 or TRBV6-3 and TRBJ1-5, with 8 bases lining up with TRBD1. The CDR3 length is 15 residues. Per the germline V gene, CDR1 is MNHEY and CDR2 is SVGEGT. Germline trimming cut 2 bases from V and 4 bases from J; bases unmatched to any gene: 4.

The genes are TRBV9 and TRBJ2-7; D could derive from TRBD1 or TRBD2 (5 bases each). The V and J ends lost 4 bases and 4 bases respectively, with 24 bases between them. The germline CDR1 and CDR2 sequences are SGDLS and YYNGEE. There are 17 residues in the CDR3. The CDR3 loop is CASSPKPSRDGWYEQYF. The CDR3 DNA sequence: TGTGCCAGCAGCCCGAAACCTTCCCGGGACGGGTGGTACGAGCAGTACTTC.

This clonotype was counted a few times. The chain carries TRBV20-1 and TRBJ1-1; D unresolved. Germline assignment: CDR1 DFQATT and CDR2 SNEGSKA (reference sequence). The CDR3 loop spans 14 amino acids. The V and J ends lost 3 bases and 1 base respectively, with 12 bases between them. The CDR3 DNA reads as TGCAGTGCTAGCTATCACAGAAAGAACACTGAAGCTTTCTTT. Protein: CSASYHRKNTEAFF.

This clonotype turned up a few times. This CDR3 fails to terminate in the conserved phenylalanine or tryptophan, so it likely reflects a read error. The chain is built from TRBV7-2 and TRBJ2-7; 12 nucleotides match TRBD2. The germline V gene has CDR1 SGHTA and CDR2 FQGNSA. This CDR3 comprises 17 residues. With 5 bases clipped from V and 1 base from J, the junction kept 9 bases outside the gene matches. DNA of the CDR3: TGTGCCAGCAGCAAGGGGGGAGGACTAGCGGGATCCTACGAGCAGTACCTC. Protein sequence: CASSKGGGLAGSYEQYL.

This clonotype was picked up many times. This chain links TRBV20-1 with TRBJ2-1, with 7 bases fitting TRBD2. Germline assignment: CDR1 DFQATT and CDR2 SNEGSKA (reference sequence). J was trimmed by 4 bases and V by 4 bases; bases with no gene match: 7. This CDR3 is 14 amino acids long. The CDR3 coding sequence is TGCAGTGCTATCCTAGCGGCCCAGTACAATGAGCAGTTCTTC. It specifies CSAILAAQYNEQFF.

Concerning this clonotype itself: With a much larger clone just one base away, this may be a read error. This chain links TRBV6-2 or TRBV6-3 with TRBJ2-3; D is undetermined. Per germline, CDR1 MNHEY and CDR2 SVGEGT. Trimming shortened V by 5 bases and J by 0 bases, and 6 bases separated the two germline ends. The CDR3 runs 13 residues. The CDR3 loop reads CASSHGSTDTQYF. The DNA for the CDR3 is TGTGCCAGCAGTCACGGCAGCACAGATACGCAGTATTTT.

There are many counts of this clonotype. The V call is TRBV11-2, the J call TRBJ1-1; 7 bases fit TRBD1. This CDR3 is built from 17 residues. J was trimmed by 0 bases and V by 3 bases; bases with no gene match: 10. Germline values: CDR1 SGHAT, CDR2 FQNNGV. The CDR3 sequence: CASSFGGTAVMNTEAFF. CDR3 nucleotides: TGTGCCAGCAGCTTTGGGGGGACAGCAGTAATGAACACTGAAGCTTTCTTT.

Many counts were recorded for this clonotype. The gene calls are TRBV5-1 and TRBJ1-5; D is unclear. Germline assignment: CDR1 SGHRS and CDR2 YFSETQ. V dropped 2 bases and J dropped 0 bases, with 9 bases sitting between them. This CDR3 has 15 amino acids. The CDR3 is CASSLDGPSNQPQHF. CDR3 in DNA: TGCGCCAGCAGCTTAGACGGACCTAGCAATCAGCCCCAGCATTTT.

The CDR3 region has the DNA TGTGCCAGCAGGCCCGGACAGGGATTATCGAACACTGAAGCTTTCTTT. Protein: CASRPGQGLSNTEAFF. The rearrangement uses TRBV6-1 and TRBJ1-1; 8 bases agree with TRBD1. V was clipped by 6 bases and J by 1 base; unmatched bases: 10. Germline CDR1 is MNHNS and CDR2 is SASEGT. The CDR3 is made up of 16 amino acids.

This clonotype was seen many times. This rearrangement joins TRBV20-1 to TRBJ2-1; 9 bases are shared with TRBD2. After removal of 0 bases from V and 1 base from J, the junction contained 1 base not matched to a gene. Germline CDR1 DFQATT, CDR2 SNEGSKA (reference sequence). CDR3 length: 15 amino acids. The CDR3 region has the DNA TGCAGTGCTAGAGAGAGCGGGAGGTCCTACAATGAGCAGTTCTTC. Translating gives CSARESGRSYNEQFF.

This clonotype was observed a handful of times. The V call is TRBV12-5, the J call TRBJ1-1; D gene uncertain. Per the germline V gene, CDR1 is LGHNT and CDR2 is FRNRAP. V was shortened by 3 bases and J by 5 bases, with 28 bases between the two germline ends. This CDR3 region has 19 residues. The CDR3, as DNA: TGTGCTAGTGGTTTCATAGCTGTAGGACGGCTAAGAAAATGGACTGAAGCTTTCTTT. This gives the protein CASGFIAVGRLRKWTEAFF.

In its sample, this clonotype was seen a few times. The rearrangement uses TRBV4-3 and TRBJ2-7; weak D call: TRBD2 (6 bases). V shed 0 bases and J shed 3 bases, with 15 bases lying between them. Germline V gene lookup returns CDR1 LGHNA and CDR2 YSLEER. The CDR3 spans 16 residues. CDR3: CASSQDSGGMDYEQYF. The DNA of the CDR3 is TGCGCCAGCAGCCAAGATAGCGGCGGGATGGACTACGAGCAGTACTTC.

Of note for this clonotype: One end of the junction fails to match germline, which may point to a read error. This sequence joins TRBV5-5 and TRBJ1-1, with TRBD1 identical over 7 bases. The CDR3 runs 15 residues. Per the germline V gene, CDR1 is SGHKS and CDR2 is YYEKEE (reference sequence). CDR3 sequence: CASSLGDSMNTEAFF. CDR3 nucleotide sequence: TGCGCCAGCAGCTTGGGGGACAGCATGAACACTGAAGCTTTCTTT. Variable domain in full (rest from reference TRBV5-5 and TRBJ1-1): DAGVTQSPTHLIKTRGQQVTLRCSPISGHKSVSWYQQVLGQGPQFIFQYYEKEERGRGNFPDRFSARQFPNYSSELNVNALLLGDSALYLCASSLGDSMNTEAFFGQGTRLTVV.

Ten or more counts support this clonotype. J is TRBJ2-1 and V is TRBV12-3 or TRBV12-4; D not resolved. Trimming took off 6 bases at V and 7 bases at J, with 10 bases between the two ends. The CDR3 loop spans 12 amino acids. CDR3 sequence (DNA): TGTGCCAGCAGCGAACAGACGAATGAGCAGTTCTTC. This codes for CASSEQTNEQFF.

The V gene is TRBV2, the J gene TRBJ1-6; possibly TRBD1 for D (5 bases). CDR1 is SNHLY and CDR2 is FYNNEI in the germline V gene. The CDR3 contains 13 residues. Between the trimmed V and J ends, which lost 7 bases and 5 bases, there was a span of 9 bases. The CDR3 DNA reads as TGTGCCAGCAAGGTGGACAATAATTCACCCCTCCACTTT. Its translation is CASKVDNNSPLHF.

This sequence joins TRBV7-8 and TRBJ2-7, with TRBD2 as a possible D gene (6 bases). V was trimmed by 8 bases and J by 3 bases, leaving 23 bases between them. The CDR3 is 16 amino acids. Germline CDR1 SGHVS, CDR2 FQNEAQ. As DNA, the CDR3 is TGTGCCAGCGGGAGGTTGGGACGGCATACTGACTACGAGCAGTACTTC. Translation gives CASGRLGRHTDYEQYF. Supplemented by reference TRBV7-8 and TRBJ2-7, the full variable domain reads GAGVSQSPRYKVAKRGQDVALRCDPISGHVSLFWYQQALGQGPEFLTYFQNEAQLDKSGLPSDRFFAERPEGSVSTLKIQRTQQEDSAVYLCASGRLGRHTDYEQYFGPGTRLTVT.

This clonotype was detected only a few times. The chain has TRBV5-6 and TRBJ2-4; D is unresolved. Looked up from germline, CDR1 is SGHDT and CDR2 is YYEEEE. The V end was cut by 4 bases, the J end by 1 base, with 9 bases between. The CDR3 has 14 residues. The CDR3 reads CASSPNWAKNIQYF. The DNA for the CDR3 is TGTGCCAGCAGCCCTAATTGGGCCAAAAACATTCAGTACTTC.

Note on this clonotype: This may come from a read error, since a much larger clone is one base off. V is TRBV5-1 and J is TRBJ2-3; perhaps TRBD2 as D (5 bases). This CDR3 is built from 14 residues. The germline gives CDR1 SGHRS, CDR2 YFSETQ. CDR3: CACSLEDSTDTQYF. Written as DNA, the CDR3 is TGCGCCTGCAGCTTGGAGGACAGCACAGATACGCAGTATTTT.

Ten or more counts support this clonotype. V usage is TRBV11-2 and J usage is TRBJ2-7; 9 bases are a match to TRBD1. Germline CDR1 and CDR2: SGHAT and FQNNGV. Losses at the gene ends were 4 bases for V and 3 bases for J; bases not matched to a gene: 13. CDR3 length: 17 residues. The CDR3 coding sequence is TGTGCCAGCAGCTCCGACAGGGGGATGGTCAGGGGCTACGAGCAGTACTTC. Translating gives CASSSDRGMVRGYEQYF.

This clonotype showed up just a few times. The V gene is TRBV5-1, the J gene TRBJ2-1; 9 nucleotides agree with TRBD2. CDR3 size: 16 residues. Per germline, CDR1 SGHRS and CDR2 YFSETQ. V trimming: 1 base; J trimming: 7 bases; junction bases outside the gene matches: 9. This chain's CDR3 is CASSLRREGHMNEQFF. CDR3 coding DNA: TGCGCCAGCAGCTTGCGGCGGGAGGGCCATATGAATGAGCAGTTCTTC.

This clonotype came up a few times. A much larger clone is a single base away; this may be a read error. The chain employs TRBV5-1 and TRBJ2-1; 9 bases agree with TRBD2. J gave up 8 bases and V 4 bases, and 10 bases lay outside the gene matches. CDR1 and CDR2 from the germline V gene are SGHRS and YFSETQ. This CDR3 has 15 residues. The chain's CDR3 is CASSEEAGGVDEQFF. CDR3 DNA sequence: TGCGCCAGCAGCGAGGAAGCGGGAGGAGTCGATGAGCAGTTCTTC.

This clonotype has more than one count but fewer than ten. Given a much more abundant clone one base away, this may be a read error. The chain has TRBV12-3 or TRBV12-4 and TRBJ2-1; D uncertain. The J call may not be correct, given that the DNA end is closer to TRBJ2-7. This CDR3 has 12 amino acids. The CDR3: CASTLDQNEQYF. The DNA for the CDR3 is TGTGCCAGCACCCTTGACCAGAATGAGCAGTACTTC.

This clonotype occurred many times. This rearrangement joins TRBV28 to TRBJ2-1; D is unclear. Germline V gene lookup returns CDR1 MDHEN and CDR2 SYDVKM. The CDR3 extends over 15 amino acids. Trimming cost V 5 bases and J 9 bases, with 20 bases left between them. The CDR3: CASSPQALPRTEQFF. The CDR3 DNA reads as TGTGCCAGCAGTCCCCAAGCGCTACCTAGGACTGAGCAGTTCTTC.

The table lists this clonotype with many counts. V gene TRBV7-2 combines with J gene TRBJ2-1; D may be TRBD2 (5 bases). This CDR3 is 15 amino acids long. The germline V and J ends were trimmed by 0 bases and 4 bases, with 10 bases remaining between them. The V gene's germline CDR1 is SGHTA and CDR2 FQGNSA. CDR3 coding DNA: TGTGCCAGCAGCTTAGCGGGCGGACTTTACAATGAGCAGTTCTTC. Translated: CASSLAGGLYNEQFF.